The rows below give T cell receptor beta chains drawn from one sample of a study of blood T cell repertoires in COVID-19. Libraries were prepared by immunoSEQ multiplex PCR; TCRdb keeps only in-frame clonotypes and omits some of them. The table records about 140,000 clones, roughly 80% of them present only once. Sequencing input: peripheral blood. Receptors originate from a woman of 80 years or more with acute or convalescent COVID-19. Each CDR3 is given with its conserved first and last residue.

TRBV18 CASSLQGRREETQYF
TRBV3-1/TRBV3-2 CASRGVNTGELFF
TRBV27 CASSFITTGGGEQYF
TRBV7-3 CASSLRRGEADTQYF
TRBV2 CASIPEGDPYEQYF
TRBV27 CASSRQGLGTEAFF
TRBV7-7 CASSLLPRDEQFF
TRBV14 CASSQAPGTEAFF
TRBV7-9 CASSQTGYEQYF
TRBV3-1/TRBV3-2 CASSQWRAAEWPGGNTIYF
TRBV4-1 CASSPSSTGARYEQYF
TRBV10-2 CASGLSSGDYNEQFF
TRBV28 CASSSPIASYNEQFF
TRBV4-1 CASSHLRVNNEQFF
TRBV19 CASSIESSYNEQFF
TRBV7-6 CASSLSGAVNTEAFF
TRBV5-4 CASSSRLAGGPETQYF
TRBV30 CAWSPGNEGKLFF
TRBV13 CASRQTGDLQETQYF
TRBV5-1 CASSLEQLGNTIYF
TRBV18 CASSTGRADGQPQHF
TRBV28 CAIRLGGQPQHF
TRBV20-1 CSARANTEAFF
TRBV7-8 CASSLDRGTGSVVPLHF
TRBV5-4 CASSLSIDRVLETQYF